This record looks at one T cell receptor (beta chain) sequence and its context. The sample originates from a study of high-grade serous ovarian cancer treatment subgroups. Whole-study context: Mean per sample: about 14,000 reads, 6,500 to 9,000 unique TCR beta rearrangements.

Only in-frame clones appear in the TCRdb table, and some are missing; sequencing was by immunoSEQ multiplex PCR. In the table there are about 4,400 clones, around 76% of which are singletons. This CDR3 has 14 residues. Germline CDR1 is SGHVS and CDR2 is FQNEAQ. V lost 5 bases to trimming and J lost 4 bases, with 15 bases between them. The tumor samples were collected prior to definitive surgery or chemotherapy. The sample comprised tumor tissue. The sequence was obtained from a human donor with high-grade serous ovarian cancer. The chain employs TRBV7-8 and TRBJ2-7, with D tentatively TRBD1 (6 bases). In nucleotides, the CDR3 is TGTGCCAGCAGCCCCGGGACAAGGGTTTACGAGCAGTACTTC. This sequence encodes CASSPGTRVYEQYF.